The source of this TCR beta chain is a study of T cells in Graves' hyperthyroidism and ophthalmopathy (dated by TCRdb to the late 2010s). About the study as a whole: Peripheral blood was collected at initial diagnosis, before any treatment. To identify TCR V-J signatures that set the groups apart, the researchers used a discovery cohort of 100 patients, made up of 43 with Graves' ophthalmopathy and 57 with stable Graves' hyperthyroidism. Whether ophthalmopathy could be predicted prospectively was tested in an independent validation cohort made up of about 20 hyperthyroidism patients plus 17 patients who later progressed to ophthalmopathy. For training and testing, the 100 or so patients in the discovery cohort were randomly divided in a 7:3 ratio. Thyroid tissue and blood T-cell repertoires from six Graves' hyperthyroidism patients were also compared in the study. After blood sampling, hyperthyroidism patients were treated with methimazole at a starting dose of 30 mg daily, and ophthalmopathy patients were treated with high-dose intravenous methylprednisolone. According to the paper, TCR Vbeta CDR3 sequencing was carried out on over 130 peripheral blood samples, which came from more than 40 ophthalmopathy, fewer than 80 hyperthyroidism and about 17 progressor patients. General findings and caveats noted by the study authors: Most expanded thyroid clonotypes (frequency above 0.001) were also detected in blood, suggesting blood repertoires may reflect thyroid immune responses. In validation, the model predicted progression to ophthalmopathy a median of roughly six months before onset, with approximately 68% sensitivity and around 76% specificity. A 13 V-J signature model separated ophthalmopathy from stable hyperthyroidism, with 87.88% sensitivity and approximately 81% specificity in cross-validation and 80%/75% in testing. Sample size was not statistically predetermined, and blinding of investigators to group allocation was not performed.

The TCR beta CDR3 regions were amplified from RNA transcripts. The TCR CDR3 was subjected to a first round of RT-PCR using the HTBI primer set and the Qiagen OneStep RT-PCR kit. Libraries were constructed in a second round of multiplex PCR, after which size selection and purification were performed. Paired-end sequencing of the libraries was performed with 100 bp reads on an Illumina HiSeq2000. On the authors' methods: SOAPnuke was used to process the raw data, with reads discarded if the reads contained adapters or uncalled bases, had a mean Phred below 15, or lacked an exact constant-primer or identifier match. High-quality paired reads were merged with COPE v1.2.5, and unique nucleotide sequences were defined as clonotypes. MiTCR v1.1 was used to align the clonotypes against IMGT TRBV, TRBD and TRBJ reference segments. The analysis included only V-J combinations with a frequency above 0.0001, which together covered 99% to 99.2% of the repertoires. The TCS score was defined as the ratio of F50 (clonal expansion) to E x V (chaos), calculated using BLOSUM62-based TCRdist between CDR3 peptides within each V-J. Welch's t-statistics and random forest reduced fewer than 600 V-J features to roughly 13, which were used in a naive Bayes classifier (R e1071). TCRdb's own reprocessing of the public reads used fastp at Q25 and MiXCR and kept productive beta chains. CDR3 protein duplicates are merged, each entry listing the most common genes and DNA. The V and J calls were determined by TCRdb, not by the authors. The sample contains 300,000 or so distinct CDR3 sequences, 15% to 20% of them found a single time. Of the sample, around 33% is held by the ten largest clones.

Stable Graves' hyperthyroidism was defined as no progression to ophthalmopathy during 18 months of follow-up. Hyperthyroidism patients were newly diagnosed, had a disease duration of under 2 months, and were aged 18 to 65 years. Any patient with an uncontrolled infection, another autoimmune disease, pregnancy or lactation was excluded. Diagnoses were based on clinical symptoms, serum thyroxine and TRAb, thyroid ultrasound and orbital computed tomography. PBMCs were isolated from 7.5 to 10 ml of fresh peripheral blood by Ficoll-Paque density gradient centrifugation. Trizol reagent was used to extract total RNA, and RNA quality was then checked on an Agilent 2100 Bioanalyzer. This clonotype came up many times. The antigen this receptor binds is unknown. No base-level quality is on record; no much larger clone is a single base apart. The CDR3 runs 13 residues from the cysteine to the phenylalanine. Kept here is only the CDR3 DNA, which spans 39 bases and is read in frame from base 1. V gives up 6 bases and J gives up 0 bases, and the segment between their germline ends measures 8 bases. CDR1 and CDR2 were assigned from the germline V gene (reference sequence) as MNHEY and SMNVEV.

The V and J genes are TRBV27 and TRBJ2-5, and perhaps TRBD2 as D gene, on 6 matching bases. The specimen sequenced was blood. The TCR was taken from a man in his thirties or forties with Graves' hyperthyroidism. CDR3 region: CASRRLDQETQYF. The nucleotide sequence reads as follows: TGTGCCAGCAGGAGACTAGACCAAGAGACCCAGTACTTC.